This T cell receptor beta chain emerged from a study of T-cell reconstitution after alpha-beta-depleted transplantation in children. Study-wide results and caveats: Recipient T cells and thymic progenitors that survived were the source of the high TCRbeta diversity seen at day 60 in some patients. Reports say that about two months after transplant, the alpha-beta T cells came out of several hundred graft clones that had expanded.

V was pared by 3 bases and J by 7 bases, with 4 bases between. The CDR3 consists of 11 residues. This clonotype has at least ten counts. Its antigen is currently unknown. The TCRbeta library incorporated unique molecular identifiers. TCRdb called the PCR reads again in MiXCR, with one record for every CDR3 protein. The data show some 260,000 distinct CDR3 sequences, with 20% to 30% seen just once and about 5% held by the top ten. Source: PBMCs, mostly from graft donor cells, taken 360 days after TCRalphabeta/CD19-depleted stem cell transplant. The gene calls are TRBV12-3 or TRBV12-4 and TRBJ2-1, with D unresolved. This TCR derives from a female patient between 2 and 15 years old who had a stem cell transplant for congenital amegakaryocytic thrombocytopenia, so the T cells may come from the graft donor. This CDR3 is CASSFLNEQFF. The CDR3, as DNA: TGTGCCAGCAGTTTCTTAAATGAGCAGTTCTTC.